This entry concerns a single T cell receptor (beta chain). Its cognate antigen is unknown. Time point in this sample: blood from clinic visit 5 months post-surgery; TSC patient then seizure free. Only cases whose brain tissue showed the highest T cell transcript signatures were sequenced. The data belong to a study of brain T cells in children with intractable seizures. Points from the study as a whole: Patients' HCMV serostatus was unknown; virus specificity rests on CDR3 similarity alone.

CDR3 size: 13 residues. V was trimmed by 5 bases and J by 11 bases, leaving 15 bases between them. From germline, CDR1 is MGHDK and CDR2 SYGVNS. Sequencing was performed with immunoSEQ multiplex PCR; in TCRdb, only in-frame clones are kept and a portion is missing. The sample carries 300,000 to 400,000 clones, 93% recorded once. Specimen: peripheral blood, collected about 5 months after surgery. The chain joins TRBV25-1 to TRBJ1-4; D gene ambiguous. The sequence derives from a boy younger than two with tuberous sclerosis and intractable seizures. In DNA form, the CDR3 reads TGTGCCAGCAGTCCCTGGACGGTAAAGAAACTGTTTTTT. This gives the protein CASSPWTVKKLFF.